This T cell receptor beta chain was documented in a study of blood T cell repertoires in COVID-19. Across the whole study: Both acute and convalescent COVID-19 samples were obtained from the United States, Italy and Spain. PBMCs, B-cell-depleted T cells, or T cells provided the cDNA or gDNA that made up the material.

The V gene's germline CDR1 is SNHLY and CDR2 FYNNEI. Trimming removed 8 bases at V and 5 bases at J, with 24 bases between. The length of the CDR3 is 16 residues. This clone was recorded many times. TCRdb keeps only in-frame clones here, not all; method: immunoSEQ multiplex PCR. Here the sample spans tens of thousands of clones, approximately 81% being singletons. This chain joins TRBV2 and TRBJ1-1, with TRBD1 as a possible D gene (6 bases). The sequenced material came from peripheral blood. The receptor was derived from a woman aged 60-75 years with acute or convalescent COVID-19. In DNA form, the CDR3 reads TGTGCCAGCCGGCTCGAAGGGGTACAGGGCGGGACTGAAGCTTTCTTT. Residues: CASRLEGVQGGTEAFF.